This TCR beta chain was observed in a study of vaccination and CD4 T cells after COVID-19. Turning to this clonotype: Its antigen remains unidentified.

Trimming cost V 2 bases and J 4 bases, with 14 bases left between them. The germline gives CDR1 LNHDA, CDR2 SQIVND (reference sequence). The CDR3 is made up of 15 amino acids. Stated treatment: approximately nine-day PBMC culture with coronavirus spike peptide pools or control peptides (ViraFEST assay). The Oncomine TCR Beta short-read assay sequenced DNA from cultured CD4+ T cells. TCRdb ran MiXCR on the PCR reads and lists one entry per CDR3 protein. The sample yields about 11,000 distinct CDR3 sequences, 69% seen once. This clonotype originated in a human donor who had recovered from COVID-19. This chain uses TRBV19 with TRBJ1-2; D unresolved. Sequenced sample: CD4+ T cells from blood, cultured in vitro. CDR3 in DNA: TGTGCCAGTAGTATACGCTCCCAGAGTCTCTATGGCTACACCTTC. Amino acid sequence: CASSIRSQSLYGYTF.